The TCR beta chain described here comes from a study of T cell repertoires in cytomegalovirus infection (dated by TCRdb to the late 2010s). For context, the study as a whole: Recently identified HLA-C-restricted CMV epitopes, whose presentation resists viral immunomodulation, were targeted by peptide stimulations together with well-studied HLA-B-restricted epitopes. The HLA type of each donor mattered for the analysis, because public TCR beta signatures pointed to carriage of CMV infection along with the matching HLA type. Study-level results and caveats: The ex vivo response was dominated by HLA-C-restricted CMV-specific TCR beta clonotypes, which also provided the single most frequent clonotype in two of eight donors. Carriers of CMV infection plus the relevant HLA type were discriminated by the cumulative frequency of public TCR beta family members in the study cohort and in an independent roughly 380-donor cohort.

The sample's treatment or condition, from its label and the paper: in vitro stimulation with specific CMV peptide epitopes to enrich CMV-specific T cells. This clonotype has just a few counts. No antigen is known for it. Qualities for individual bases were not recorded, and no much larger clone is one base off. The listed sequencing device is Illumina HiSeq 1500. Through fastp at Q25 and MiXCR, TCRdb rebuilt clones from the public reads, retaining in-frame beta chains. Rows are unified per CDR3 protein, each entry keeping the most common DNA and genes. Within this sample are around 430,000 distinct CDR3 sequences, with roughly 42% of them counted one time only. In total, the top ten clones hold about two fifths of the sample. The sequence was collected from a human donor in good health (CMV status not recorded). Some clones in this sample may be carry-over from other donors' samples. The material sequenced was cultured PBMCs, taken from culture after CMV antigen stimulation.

The DNA sequence follows: TGTGCCAGCAGCTTAGGAAGGGCACCGGCCGGGAAGCTGTTTTTT. This translates into CASSLGRAPAGKLFF. The V gene is TRBV7-2 and the J gene is TRBJ1-4, with no confidently assigned D gene. Spanning cysteine to phenylalanine, the CDR3 consists of 15 amino acids. The read is trimmed to its CDR3 DNA, 45 bases read in frame from base 1. V and J are truncated by 1 base and 14 bases respectively, leaving an intervening sequence of 20 bases. Per the germline V gene, SGHTA is the CDR1 and FQGNSA is the CDR2.